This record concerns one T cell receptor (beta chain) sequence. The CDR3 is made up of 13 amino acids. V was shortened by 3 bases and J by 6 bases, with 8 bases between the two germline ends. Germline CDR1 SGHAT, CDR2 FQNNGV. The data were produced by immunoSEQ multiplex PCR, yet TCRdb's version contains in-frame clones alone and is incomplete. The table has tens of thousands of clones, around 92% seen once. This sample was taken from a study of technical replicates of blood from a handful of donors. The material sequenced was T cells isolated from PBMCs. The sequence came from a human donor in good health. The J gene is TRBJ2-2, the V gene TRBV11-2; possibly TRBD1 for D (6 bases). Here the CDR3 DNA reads TGTGCCAGCAGCTTCAGGGGTCCCGGGGAGCTGTTTTTT. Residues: CASSFRGPGELFF.